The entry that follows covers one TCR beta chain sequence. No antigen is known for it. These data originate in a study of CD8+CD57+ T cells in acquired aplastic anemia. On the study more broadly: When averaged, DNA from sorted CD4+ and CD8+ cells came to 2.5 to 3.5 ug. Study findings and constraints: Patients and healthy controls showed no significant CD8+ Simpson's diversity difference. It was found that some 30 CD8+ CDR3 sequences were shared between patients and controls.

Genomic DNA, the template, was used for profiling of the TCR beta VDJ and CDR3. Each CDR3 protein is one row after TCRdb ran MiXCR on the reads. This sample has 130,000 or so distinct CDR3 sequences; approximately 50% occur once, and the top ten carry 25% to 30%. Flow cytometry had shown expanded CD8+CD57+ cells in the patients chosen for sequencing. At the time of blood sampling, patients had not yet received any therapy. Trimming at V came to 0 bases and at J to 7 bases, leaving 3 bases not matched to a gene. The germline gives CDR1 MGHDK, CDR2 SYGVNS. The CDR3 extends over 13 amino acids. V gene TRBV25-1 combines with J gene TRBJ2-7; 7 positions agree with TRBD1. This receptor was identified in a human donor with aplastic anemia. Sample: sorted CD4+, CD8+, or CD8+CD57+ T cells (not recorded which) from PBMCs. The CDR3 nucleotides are TGTGCCAGCAGTGAATATCACAGGGGAGAGCAGTACTTC. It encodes CASSEYHRGEQYF.